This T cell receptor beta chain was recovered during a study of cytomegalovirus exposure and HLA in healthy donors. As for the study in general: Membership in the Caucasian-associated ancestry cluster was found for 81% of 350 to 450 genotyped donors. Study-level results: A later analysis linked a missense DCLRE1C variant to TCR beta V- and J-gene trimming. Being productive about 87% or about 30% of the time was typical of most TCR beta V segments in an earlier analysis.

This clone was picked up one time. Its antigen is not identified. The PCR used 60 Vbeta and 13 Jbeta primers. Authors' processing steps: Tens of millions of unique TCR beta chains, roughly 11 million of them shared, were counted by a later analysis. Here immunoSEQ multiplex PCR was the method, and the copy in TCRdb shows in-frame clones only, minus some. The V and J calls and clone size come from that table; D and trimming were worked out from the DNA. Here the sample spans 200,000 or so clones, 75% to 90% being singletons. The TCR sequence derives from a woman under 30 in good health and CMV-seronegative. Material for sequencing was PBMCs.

The CDR3 loop is CASKVDNVGYEQYF. CDR3 nucleotide sequence: TGCGCCAGCAAGGTTGACAATGTCGGCTACGAGCAGTACTTC. The chain links TRBV4-1 to TRBJ2-7; D is undetermined. V dropped 7 bases and J dropped 3 bases, with 16 bases sitting between them. Per the germline V gene, CDR1 is MGHRA and CDR2 is YSYEKL. CDR3 length: 14 amino acids.